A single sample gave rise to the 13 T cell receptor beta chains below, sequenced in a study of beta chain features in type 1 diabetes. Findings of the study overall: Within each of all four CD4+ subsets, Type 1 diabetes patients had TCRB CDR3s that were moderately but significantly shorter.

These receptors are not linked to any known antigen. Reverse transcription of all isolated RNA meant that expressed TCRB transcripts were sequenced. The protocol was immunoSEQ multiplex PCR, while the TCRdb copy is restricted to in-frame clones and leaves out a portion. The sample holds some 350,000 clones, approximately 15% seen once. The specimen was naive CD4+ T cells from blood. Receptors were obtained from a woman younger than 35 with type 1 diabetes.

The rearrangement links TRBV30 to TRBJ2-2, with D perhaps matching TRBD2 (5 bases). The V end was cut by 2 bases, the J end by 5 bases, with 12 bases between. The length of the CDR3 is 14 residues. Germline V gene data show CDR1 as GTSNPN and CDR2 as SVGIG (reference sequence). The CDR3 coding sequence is TGTGCCTGGAGTAGGAGGATTTGGACCGGGGAGCTGTTTTTT. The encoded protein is CAWSRRIWTGELFF.

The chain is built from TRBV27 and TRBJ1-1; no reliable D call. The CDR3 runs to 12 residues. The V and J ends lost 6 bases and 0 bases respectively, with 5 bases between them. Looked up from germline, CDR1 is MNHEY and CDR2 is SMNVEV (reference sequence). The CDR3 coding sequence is TGTGCCAGCAGCCACATGAACACTGAAGCTTTCTTT. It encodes CASSHMNTEAFF.

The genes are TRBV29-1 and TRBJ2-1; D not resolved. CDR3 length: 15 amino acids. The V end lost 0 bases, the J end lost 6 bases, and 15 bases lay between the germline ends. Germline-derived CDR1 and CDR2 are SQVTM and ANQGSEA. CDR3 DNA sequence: TGCAGCGTTGAAGACACACAGACGTTCCGCAATGAGCAGTTCTTC. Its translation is CSVEDTQTFRNEQFF.

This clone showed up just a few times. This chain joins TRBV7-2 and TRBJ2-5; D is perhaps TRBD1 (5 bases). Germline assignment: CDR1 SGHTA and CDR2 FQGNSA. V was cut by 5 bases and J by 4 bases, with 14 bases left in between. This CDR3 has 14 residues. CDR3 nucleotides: TGTGCCAGCAGCGCCTCAGGGTCAAGAGAGACCCAGTACTTC. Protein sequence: CASSASGSRETQYF.

The CDR3 DNA reads TGTGCCACCAGCAGAGAAGGAGGGGCGACCCTTTATGGCTACACCTTC. Translation: CATSREGGATLYGYTF. This chain joins TRBV15 and TRBJ1-2, with D perhaps matching TRBD1 (5 bases). CDR1 is LNHNV, CDR2 YYDKDF, per germline (reference sequence). The CDR3 is 16 amino acids. Trimming shortened V by 0 bases and J by 5 bases, and 16 bases separated the two germline ends.

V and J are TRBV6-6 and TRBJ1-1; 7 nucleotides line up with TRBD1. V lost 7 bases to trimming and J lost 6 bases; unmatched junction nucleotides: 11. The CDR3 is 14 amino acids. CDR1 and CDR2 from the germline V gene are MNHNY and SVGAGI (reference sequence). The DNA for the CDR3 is TGTGCCAGCATAGACAGGGTAACGGGCCCTGAAGCTTTCTTT. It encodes CASIDRVTGPEAFF.

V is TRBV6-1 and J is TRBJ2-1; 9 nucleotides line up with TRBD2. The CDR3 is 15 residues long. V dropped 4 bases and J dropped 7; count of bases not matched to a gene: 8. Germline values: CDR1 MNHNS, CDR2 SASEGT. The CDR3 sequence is CASSAEGLAGNEQFF. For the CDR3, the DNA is TGTGCCAGCAGTGCAGAGGGTCTAGCGGGAAATGAGCAGTTCTTC.

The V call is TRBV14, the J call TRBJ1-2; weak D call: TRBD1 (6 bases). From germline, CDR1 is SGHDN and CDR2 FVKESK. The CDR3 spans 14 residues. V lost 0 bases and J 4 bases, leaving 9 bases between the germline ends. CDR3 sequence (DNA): TGTGCCAGCAGCCAAGATCCAGGGGTCTATGGCTACACCTTC. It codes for CASSQDPGVYGYTF.

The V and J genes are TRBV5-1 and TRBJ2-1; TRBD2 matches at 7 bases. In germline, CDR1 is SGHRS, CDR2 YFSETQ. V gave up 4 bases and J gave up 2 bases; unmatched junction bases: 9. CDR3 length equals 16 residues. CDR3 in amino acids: CASSPQSGTTYNEQFF. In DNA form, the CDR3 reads TGCGCCAGCAGCCCCCAATCCGGGACTACCTACAATGAGCAGTTCTTC.

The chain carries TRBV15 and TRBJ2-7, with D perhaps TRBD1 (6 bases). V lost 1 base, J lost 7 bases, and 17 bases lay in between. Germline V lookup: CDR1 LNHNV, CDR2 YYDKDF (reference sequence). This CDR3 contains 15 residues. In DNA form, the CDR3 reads TGTGCCACCAGCAGAGTACGTGGACAGTCGTGGGAGCAGTACTTC. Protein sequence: CATSRVRGQSWEQYF.

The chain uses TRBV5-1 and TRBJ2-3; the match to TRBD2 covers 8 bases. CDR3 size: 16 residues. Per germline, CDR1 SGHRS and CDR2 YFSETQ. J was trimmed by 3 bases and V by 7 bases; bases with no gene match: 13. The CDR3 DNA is TGCGCCAGCGGGAGCGGGAGTAGGATGGGAACAGATACGCAGTATTTT. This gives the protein CASGSGSRMGTDTQYF.

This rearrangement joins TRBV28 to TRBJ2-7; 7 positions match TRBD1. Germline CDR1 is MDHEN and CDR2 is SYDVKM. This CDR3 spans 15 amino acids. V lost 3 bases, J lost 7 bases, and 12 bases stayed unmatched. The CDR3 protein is CASSFGDRQGREQYF. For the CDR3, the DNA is TGTGCCAGCAGTTTTGGGGATCGACAGGGTCGGGAGCAGTACTTC.

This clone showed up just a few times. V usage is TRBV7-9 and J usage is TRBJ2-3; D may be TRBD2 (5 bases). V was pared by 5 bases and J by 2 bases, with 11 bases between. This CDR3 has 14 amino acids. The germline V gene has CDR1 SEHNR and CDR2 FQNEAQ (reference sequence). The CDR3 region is CASSAGLLTDTQYF. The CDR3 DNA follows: TGTGCCAGCAGCGCAGGACTGCTCACAGATACGCAGTATTTT.